This TCR beta chain was found in a study of T-cell reconstitution after alpha-beta-depleted transplantation in children. The CDR3 contains 14 residues. Trimming cost V 5 bases and J 1 base; bases outside gene matches: 3. The germline gives CDR1 SNHLY, CDR2 FYNNEI. Using unique molecular identifiers, the investigators prepared the TCRbeta library. TCRdb fed the PCR reads into MiXCR, producing one record per CDR3 protein. Among about 640,000 distinct CDR3 sequences listed, 16% were seen once. The gene calls are TRBV2 and TRBJ2-3; 7 nucleotides agree with TRBD2. Sequencing was performed on PBMCs from the stem cell graft donor, taken from the stem cell graft. This clonotype originated in a human donor who donated a stem cell graft to a child with acute myeloid leukemia. The chain's CDR3 is CASSIRGGTDTQYF. The CDR3 nucleotides read TGTGCCAGCAGTATACGGGGGGGCACAGATACGCAGTATTTT.